This entry lists 26 T cell receptor beta chains sequenced from one sample in a study of blood T cells in healthy people across ages. For the second PCR, which ran for about 6 to 11 cycles, a sample-barcoded 5' primer and a J-beta primer mix were used. TCRdb re-called the 5' RACE reads with MiXCR, one entry per CDR3 protein. There are fewer than 2,000,000 distinct CDR3 sequences in the sample; about 31% occur only once, and approximately 11% lies in the top ten. The sample comprised blood. The receptors here all came from a woman aged 25 to 39 in good health.

This clonotype showed up just a few times. The V and J genes are TRBV2 and TRBJ2-4; D unclear. The CDR3 has 15 amino acids. Per the germline V gene, CDR1 is SNHLY and CDR2 is FYNNEI. The V gene lost 1 base and the J gene lost 0 bases, with 7 bases spanning the gap. The CDR3 DNA reads as TGTGCCAGCAGTGAAGTGGTACTAGCCAAAAACATTCAGTACTTC. Protein: CASSEVVLAKNIQYF.

This clonotype has a handful of counts. The CDR3 nucleotides read TGTGCCAGCAGTTCCCGACAGGGGGCCTCAGATACGCAGTATTTT. Protein: CASSSRQGASDTQYF. V usage is TRBV2 and J usage is TRBJ2-3; 10 bases match TRBD1. Trimming took 5 bases from V and 4 from J; bases not matched to a gene: 6. The CDR3 spans 15 residues. From germline, CDR1 is SNHLY and CDR2 FYNNEI.

This sequence joins TRBV27 and TRBJ2-1; 13 nucleotides align to TRBD2. Germline V gene lookup returns CDR1 MNHEY and CDR2 SMNVEV (reference sequence). The V and J ends lost 5 bases and 7 bases, in that order; junction bases with no gene match: 5. CDR3 length equals 15 residues. Written as DNA, the CDR3 is TGTGCCAGCAGTACCCTGACTAGCGGGGGGAATGAGCAGTTCTTC. It translates to CASSTLTSGGNEQFF.

This chain joins TRBV5-1 and TRBJ2-3; D gene unclear. V was shortened by 3 bases and J by 5 bases, with 13 bases between the two germline ends. From germline, CDR1 is SGHRS and CDR2 YFSETQ. The CDR3 consists of 14 residues. CDR3 DNA: TGCGCCAGCAGCTGGCTCGACACACTAGATACGCAGTATTTT. Its protein is CASSWLDTLDTQYF.

This clonotype showed up just a few times. V usage is TRBV12-3 or TRBV12-4 and J usage is TRBJ2-6, with TRBD2 identical over 16 bases. There are 21 residues in the CDR3. V gave up 4 bases and J gave up 2 bases; unmatched junction bases: 11. Written as DNA, the CDR3 is TGTGCCAGCAGTTCTCCGATACCGGGACTAGCGGGAGGGCCTGGGGCCAACGTCCTGACTTTC. It translates to CASSSPIPGLAGGPGANVLTF.

As for this clonotype: Possible read error: a much larger clone is one base away. This sequence joins TRBV27 and TRBJ2-5; 8 nucleotides line up with TRBD2. The V gene end was trimmed by 6 bases and the J gene end by 3 bases; junction bases not matched to a gene: 0. The germline V gene encodes CDR1 MNHEY and CDR2 SMNVEV (reference sequence). This CDR3 region has 12 residues. The CDR3: CASRRGEETQYF. CDR3 bases: TGTGCCAGCAGGCGGGGGGAAGAGACCCAGTACTTC.

The gene calls are TRBV5-1 and TRBJ1-1, with D tentatively TRBD1 (5 bases). V lost 0 bases and J 0 bases, leaving 15 bases between the germline ends. The CDR3 length is 17 residues. CDR1 and CDR2 (germline): SGHRS, YFSETQ. CDR3 region: CASSLVLGRGLNTEAFF. CDR3 nucleotides: TGCGCCAGCAGCTTGGTTTTGGGGCGGGGATTGAACACTGAAGCTTTCTTT.

The gene calls are TRBV19 and TRBJ1-6; D unresolved. Trimming removed 3 bases at V and 10 bases at J, with 10 bases between. Germline V gene lookup returns CDR1 LNHDA and CDR2 SQIVND (reference sequence). The length of the CDR3 is 13 residues. CDR3 amino acids: CASSILPGSPLHF. CDR3 sequence (DNA): TGTGCCAGTAGTATCCTCCCGGGATCACCCCTCCACTTT.

The V and J genes are TRBV19 and TRBJ1-1, with D possibly matching TRBD1 (6 bases). Germline values: CDR1 LNHDA, CDR2 SQIVND (reference sequence). The CDR3 spans 14 residues. Trimming stripped 5 bases from V and 10 bases from J, with 20 bases between. CDR3 in amino acids: CASSVSGTPRGAFF. The CDR3 bases are TGTGCCAGTAGTGTTAGCGGGACACCGAGAGGAGCTTTCTTT.

This clonotype was counted a few times. This chain uses TRBV20-1 with TRBJ1-5; D ambiguous. The CDR3 is made up of 14 amino acids. V lost 4 bases and J 0 bases, leaving 10 bases between the germline ends. Germline V gives CDR1 DFQATT, CDR2 SNEGSKA (reference sequence). The CDR3 DNA reads TGCAGTGCTAAGACATCTCATAGCAATCAGCCCCAGCATTTT. This translates into CSAKTSHSNQPQHF.

This clonotype showed up just a few times. The rearrangement uses TRBV10-3 and TRBJ2-1; 10 bases fit TRBD1. This CDR3 comprises 14 residues. Trimming removed 6 bases from V and 7 bases from J; junction bases left unmatched: 6. The V gene's germline CDR1 is ENHRY and CDR2 SYGVKD. The CDR3 here is CAIRGTGERNEQFF. In DNA, the CDR3 is TGTGCCATCAGAGGGACAGGGGAGAGGAATGAGCAGTTCTTC.

This clonotype has just a few counts. V usage is TRBV7-9 and J usage is TRBJ2-5; no clear D gene. The DNA end is more similar to TRBJ2-7, so the J call may be wrong. There are 15 residues in the CDR3. Germline V gene data show CDR1 as SEHNR and CDR2 as FQNEAQ (reference sequence). In nucleotides, the CDR3 is TGTGCCAGCAGCTTAGCGCTAGTAACAGAATACGAGCAGTACTTC. Amino acids: CASSLALVTEYEQYF.

This clonotype occurred a few times. The chain uses TRBV28 and TRBJ2-4, with a possible D match to TRBD1 (5 bases). Judging by the DNA end, TRBJ2-7 fits better; the J call may be wrong. CDR1 and CDR2 (germline): MDHEN, SYDVKM. The CDR3 is made up of 14 amino acids. CDR3 DNA sequence: TGTGCCAGCAGTTTAGTGGACATGTGGAGCGAGCAGTACTTC. It codes for CASSLVDMWSEQYF.

Worth noting for this clonotype: A read error may produce the germline difference seen at one junction end. J is TRBJ1-2 and V is TRBV18, with D maybe TRBD1 (5 bases). CDR1 KGHSH and CDR2 LQKENI come from the germline V gene. The CDR3 covers 14 residues. CDR3 loop: CASSPPGRTYSYTF. CDR3 sequence (DNA): TGTGCCAGTTCACCACCGGGACGGACTTATAGCTACACCTTC.

This clonotype appeared a few times. CDR3 nucleotide sequence: TGTGCCAGCAGCCCCCGACTCCCAGGGTGGGGTATGTACGAGCAGTACTTC. This sequence encodes CASSPRLPGWGMYEQYF. J is TRBJ2-7 and V is TRBV3-1; D is possibly TRBD1 (5 bases). The CDR3 has 17 residues. V was pared by 4 bases and J by 4 bases, with 23 bases between. Germline-derived CDR1 and CDR2 are LGHDT and YNNKEL (reference sequence).

The chain carries TRBV7-3 and TRBJ2-1, with 7 bases matching TRBD2. This CDR3 spans 19 amino acids. Germline V lookup: CDR1 SGHTA, CDR2 FQGTGA. The V segment lost 1 base and the J segment 6 bases; nucleotides outside the gene matches: 18. This chain's CDR3 is CASSLSPYSLGEGGNEQFF. CDR3 nucleotides: TGTGCCAGCAGCTTAAGTCCCTACTCCTTGGGGGAGGGTGGCAATGAGCAGTTCTTC.

This chain joins TRBV7-9 and TRBJ1-1; 10 bases agree with TRBD1. With 5 bases clipped from V and 1 base from J, the junction kept 13 bases outside the gene matches. This CDR3 contains 18 residues. The V gene's germline CDR1 is SEHNR and CDR2 FQNEAQ (reference sequence). The CDR3 sequence is CASSTSTGTGERNTEAFF. The CDR3 DNA reads as TGTGCCAGCAGCACGTCCACCGGGACAGGGGAAAGGAACACTGAAGCTTTCTTT.

This clonotype showed up just a few times. V and J are TRBV4-1 and TRBJ2-1; weak D call: TRBD2 (5 bases). With 7 bases removed from V and 6 bases from J, the gap between germline ends came to 16 bases. The CDR3 has 14 residues. Per germline, CDR1 MGHRA and CDR2 YSYEKL. DNA of the CDR3: TGCGCCAGCATAGGGAGTGTAGATGGCAATGAGCAGTTCTTC. Its protein product is CASIGSVDGNEQFF.

The gene calls are TRBV7-9 and TRBJ2-3; 13 positions match TRBD2. In germline, CDR1 is SEHNR, CDR2 FQNEAQ (reference sequence). The CDR3 consists of 16 residues. V shed 5 bases and J 5 bases; nucleotides not matched to a gene: 7. The CDR3 coding sequence is TGTGCCAGCAGCGAAACTAGCGGGGGGGCCGTAGATACGCAGTATTTT. The encoded protein is CASSETSGGAVDTQYF.

There are a few counts of this clonotype. The chain has TRBV12-3 or TRBV12-4 and TRBJ2-7; the match to TRBD1 covers 9 bases. The CDR3 is 16 residues long. Trimming took 5 bases from V and 6 from J; bases not matched to a gene: 14. CDR3 sequence reads: CASSRVGTGTFREQYF. CDR3 DNA: TGTGCCAGCAGTAGAGTTGGGACAGGGACTTTTCGCGAGCAGTACTTC.

The V gene is TRBV6-6, the J gene TRBJ2-2, with 12 bases lining up with TRBD1. The CDR3 consists of 16 residues. Germline V CDR1 and CDR2: MNHNY, SVGAGI (reference sequence). V lost 6 bases to trimming and J lost 6 bases; unmatched junction nucleotides: 8. The CDR3 DNA sequence: TGTGCCAGCAGGGGGGACAGGGGGCGGTTCCCCGGGGAGCTGTTTTTT. Translating gives CASRGDRGRFPGELFF.

There are many counts of this clonotype. The rearrangement uses TRBV4-1 and TRBJ1-2; D is undetermined. The V and J ends lost 3 bases and 4 bases respectively, with 15 bases between them. CDR3 size: 15 residues. CDR1 and CDR2 from the germline V gene are MGHRA and YSYEKL. The CDR3 region has the DNA TGCGCCAGCAGCCAGGGCCCGGAACCGTTCTATGGCTACACCTTC. It specifies CASSQGPEPFYGYTF.

This clonotype turned up a few times. Here the CDR3 reads CSVAKWTGVGYGYTF. Written as DNA, the CDR3 is TGCAGCGTAGCTAAATGGACAGGAGTGGGGTATGGCTACACCTTC. This chain connects TRBV29-1 to TRBJ1-2, with TRBD1 matching 7 bases. The J segment lost 5 bases and the V segment lost 6 bases, leaving 15 bases of the junction unmatched. Per germline, CDR1 SQVTM and CDR2 ANQGSEA. The CDR3 runs to 15 residues. The full variable domain, completed using reference TRBV29-1 and TRBJ1-2, is SAVISQKPSRDICQRGTSLTIQCQVDSQVTMMFWYRQQPGQSLTLIATANQGSEATYESGFVIDKFPISRPNLTFSTLTVSNMSPEDSSIYLCSVAKWTGVGYGYTFGSGTRLTVV.

This chain joins TRBV11-1 and TRBJ2-7, with D possibly matching TRBD1 (5 bases). Matching the DNA end better, TRBJ2-5 makes the J call doubtful. The CDR3 covers 13 residues. Germline V gene sequence: CDR1 SGHAT, CDR2 FQDESV (reference sequence). The CDR3 spells CASKSGARETQYF. The CDR3 coding sequence is TGTGCCAGCAAGAGTGGGGCGCGGGAGACCCAGTACTTC.

There are a few counts of this clonotype. The chain is built from TRBV25-1 and TRBJ2-5, with TRBD1 as a possible D gene (6 bases). Germline CDR1 reads MGHDK; CDR2 reads SYGVNS. The CDR3 covers 15 residues. V lost 4 bases, J lost 7 bases, and 19 bases lay in between. The CDR3 sequence is CASSGPGHLDSTQYF. The CDR3 DNA is TGTGCCAGCAGTGGTCCGGGACACCTGGACTCGACCCAGTACTTC.

The rearrangement uses TRBV30 and TRBJ2-3; TRBD1 aligns across 8 bases. The CDR3 spans 15 residues. CDR1 is GTSNPN and CDR2 is SVGIG in the germline V gene (reference sequence). CDR3 in amino acids: CALYWTGSSTDTQYF. In DNA, the CDR3 is TGTGCTCTCTACTGGACAGGGTCTAGCACAGATACGCAGTATTTT.